This T cell receptor (beta chain) was identified during a study of shared clonotypes between healthy human individuals. Study overall: Participating donors consisted of two women and a few men aged 18 to 49.

Donors included only healthy HIV-negative adults lacking recent acute infections or vaccinations. To note about this clone: As yet, its antigen is unknown.

Sequencing was performed with immunoSEQ multiplex PCR; in TCRdb, only in-frame clones are kept and a portion is missing. The repertoire holds about 530,000 clones, with nearly 80% as singletons. Broader study findings: Apart from blood, nothing was sampled; tissue repertoires likely differ.

The origin of this receptor is a woman aged 40 to 49 in good health. Some clones in this sample may be carry-over from other donors' samples. Material for sequencing was PBMCs.

CDR3 bases: TGTGCCAGCAGTTCACCAGGGGTAGATACGCAGTATTTT. Translating gives CASSSPGVDTQYF. The chain employs TRBV6-5 and TRBJ2-3; weak D call: TRBD1 (6 bases). Germline V lookup: CDR1 MNHEY, CDR2 SVGAGI. V lost 4 bases, J lost 5 bases, and 10 bases lay in between. The CDR3 contains 13 residues.